These T cell receptor beta chains were read from a single sample in a study of blood T cell repertoires in COVID-19. Produced via immunoSEQ multiplex PCR; TCRdb's table is partial and in-frame only. The table records around 94,000 clones, about four fifths of them present only once. The sample consisted of peripheral blood. These receptor sequences come from a man in his fifties or sixties with acute or convalescent COVID-19. CDR3s include the opening cysteine and the closing phenylalanine or tryptophan. Each record gives: V gene, CDR3 length, clone size, J gene, D gene, CDR3 protein, CDR3 DNA. A D gene is named only where the DNA matches it firmly. The listing skips clone size in some rows; elsewhere it reads once, few, many or a size class.

V: TRBV6-4; length: 13; size: few; J: TRBJ2-7; D: NA; CDR3: CASTRDSHYEQYF; DNA: TGTGCCAGCACCCGGGATTCTCACTACGAGCAGTACTTC
V: TRBV30; length: 14; size: NA; J: TRBJ1-1; D: NA; CDR3: CAWRETGLRTEAFF; DNA: TGTGCCTGGAGGGAGACAGGTCTGAGGACTGAAGCTTTCTTT
V: TRBV9; length: 17; size: NA; J: TRBJ2-1; D: TRBD2; CDR3: CASSVAQLAGGRNEQFF; DNA: TGTGCCAGCAGCGTAGCCCAACTAGCGGGGGGGCGGAATGAGCAGTTCTTC
V: TRBV7-2; length: 18; size: NA; J: TRBJ2-2; D: TRBD1; CDR3: CASSFPSGTVLNTGELFF; DNA: TGTGCCAGCAGCTTCCCCTCCGGGACAGTCTTGAACACCGGGGAGCTGTTTTTT
V: TRBV2; length: 14; size: NA; J: TRBJ2-1; D: TRBD1; CDR3: CASNLKGALHEQFF; DNA: TGTGCCAGCAACTTGAAGGGGGCCCTGCATGAGCAGTTCTTC
V: TRBV12-3/TRBV12-4; length: 12; size: NA; J: TRBJ2-7; D: TRBD1; CDR3: CASSRGGHEQYF; DNA: TGTGCCAGCAGTCGAGGGGGCCACGAGCAGTACTTC
V: TRBV19; length: 12; size: NA; J: TRBJ1-2; D: TRBD1; CDR3: CASADRGGSYTF; DNA: TGTGCCAGTGCCGACAGGGGTGGAAGCTACACCTTC
V: TRBV5-5; length: 13; size: NA; J: TRBJ2-5; D: NA; CDR3: CASSFPGQETQYF; DNA: TGTGCCAGCAGCTTTCCGGGTCAAGAGACCCAGTACTTC
V: TRBV19; length: 16; size: NA; J: TRBJ1-2; D: TRBD1; CDR3: CASSTWTGEGVYGYTF; DNA: TGTGCCAGTAGTACATGGACAGGGGAAGGGGTCTATGGCTACACCTTC
V: TRBV11-2; length: 15; size: NA; J: TRBJ1-4; D: TRBD1; CDR3: CASSSTGEAWEKLFF; DNA: TGTGCCAGCAGCTCAACAGGGGAAGCTTGGGAAAAACTGTTTTTT
V: TRBV10-3; length: 17; size: NA; J: TRBJ2-5; D: TRBD1; CDR3: CAISESLRGGRGETQYF; DNA: TGTGCCATCAGTGAGTCGTTAAGAGGGGGCCGTGGAGAGACCCAGTACTTC
V: TRBV5-1; length: 13; size: NA; J: TRBJ1-2; D: TRBD1; CDR3: CASSAGTDYGYTF; DNA: TGCGCCAGCAGCGCCGGGACAGACTATGGCTACACCTTC
V: TRBV30; length: 13; size: NA; J: TRBJ2-5; D: TRBD1; CDR3: CALAGGGEETQYF; DNA: TGTGCCTTGGCAGGGGGCGGGGAAGAGACCCAGTACTTC
V: TRBV6-5; length: 15; size: NA; J: TRBJ1-4; D: TRBD1; CDR3: CASSYSGQVNEKLFF; DNA: TGTGCCAGCAGTTACTCGGGACAGGTTAATGAAAAACTGTTTTTT
V: TRBV5-8; length: 14; size: once; J: TRBJ1-2; D: TRBD1; CDR3: CASSLTTGEYGYTF; DNA: TGTGCCAGCAGCTTGACCACAGGGGAGTATGGCTACACCTTC
V: TRBV4-1; length: 15; size: NA; J: TRBJ1-2; D: NA; CDR3: CASSQGRKGSYGYTF; DNA: TGCGCCAGCAGCCAAGGAAGAAAAGGGAGCTATGGCTACACCTTC
V: TRBV2; length: 14; size: NA; J: TRBJ2-1; D: TRBD2; CDR3: CASSRRGVNDEQFF; DNA: TGTGCCAGCAGTCGGCGGGGGGTTAACGATGAGCAGTTCTTC
V: TRBV25-1; length: 13; size: NA; J: TRBJ2-7; D: TRBD1; CDR3: CATGQGDSYEQYF; DNA: TGTGCCACTGGACAGGGGGACTCCTACGAGCAGTACTTC
V: TRBV14; length: 12; size: once; J: TRBJ1-2; D: TRBD1; CDR3: CASSPDRGVLVF; DNA: TGTGCCAGCAGCCCCGACAGGGGGGTTTTGGTCTTC
V: TRBV5-1; length: 14; size: NA; J: TRBJ1-4; D: NA; CDR3: CASSPRGGGEKLFF; DNA: TGCGCCAGCAGCCCCCGGGGGGGTGGAGAAAAACTGTTTTTT
V: TRBV19; length: 14; size: NA; J: TRBJ1-3; D: NA; CDR3: CASIEGGSGNTIYF; DNA: TGTGCCAGTATAGAAGGAGGCTCTGGAAACACCATATATTTT
V: TRBV5-5; length: 15; size: NA; J: TRBJ1-2; D: NA; CDR3: CASSLDGRGNMGYTF; DNA: TGTGCCAGCAGCTTGGATGGCAGAGGAAATATGGGCTACACCTTC
V: TRBV19; length: 14; size: NA; J: TRBJ1-5; D: NA; CDR3: CASSNRESNQPQHF; DNA: TGTGCCAGTAGCAACCGGGAAAGCAATCAGCCCCAGCATTTT
V: TRBV5-1; length: 15; size: NA; J: TRBJ2-2; D: TRBD1; CDR3: CASSIQGESTGELFF; DNA: TGCGCCAGCAGTATACAGGGGGAGAGCACCGGGGAGCTGTTTTTT
V: TRBV7-3; length: 13; size: few; J: TRBJ1-1; D: NA; CDR3: CASSLNRNTEAFF; DNA: TGTGCCAGCAGCTTAAACAGGAACACTGAAGCTTTCTTT
V: TRBV7-9; length: 18; size: NA; J: TRBJ2-1; D: NA; CDR3: CASSLARSGNDYYNEQFF; DNA: TGTGCCAGCAGCTTAGCGAGGAGCGGAAATGACTACTACAATGAGCAGTTCTTC
V: TRBV28; length: 14; size: NA; J: TRBJ2-7; D: TRBD1; CDR3: CASRPGTAHYEQYF; DNA: TGTGCCAGCAGGCCCGGGACAGCCCACTACGAGCAGTACTTC
V: TRBV2; length: 16; size: NA; J: TRBJ2-3; D: TRBD2; CDR3: CASSELSGGATDTQYF; DNA: TGTGCCAGCAGTGAACTCAGCGGGGGGGCCACAGATACGCAGTATTTT
V: TRBV6-5; length: 13; size: NA; J: TRBJ2-4; D: NA; CDR3: CASRLTAKNIQYF; DNA: TGTGCCAGCAGACTAACAGCCAAAAACATTCAGTACTTC
V: TRBV12-2; length: 17; size: NA; J: TRBJ2-7; D: NA; CDR3: CASRLVKEGQVGYEQYF; DNA: TGTGCAAGTCGCTTAGTAAAAGAAGGACAGGTTGGGTACGAGCAGTACTTC
V: TRBV9; length: 14; size: once; J: TRBJ1-2; D: TRBD1; CDR3: CASSSDRGPYGYTF; DNA: TGTGCCAGCAGCTCAGACAGGGGACCCTATGGCTACACCTTC
V: TRBV4-1; length: 15; size: NA; J: TRBJ1-2; D: TRBD1; CDR3: CASSQGAGGPYGYTF; DNA: TGCGCCAGCAGCCAAGGGGCAGGGGGACCCTATGGCTACACCTTC
V: TRBV7-6; length: 14; size: few; J: TRBJ2-7; D: TRBD2; CDR3: CASGSSGVPYEQYF; DNA: TGTGCCAGTGGGTCTAGCGGGGTACCCTACGAGCAGTACTTC
V: TRBV12-3/TRBV12-4; length: 12; size: NA; J: TRBJ1-1; D: NA; CDR3: CASSSRVPEAFF; DNA: TGTGCCAGCAGTTCCAGGGTTCCTGAAGCTTTCTTT
V: TRBV15; length: 14; size: NA; J: TRBJ1-4; D: NA; CDR3: CATSRAGLNEKLFF; DNA: TGTGCCACCAGCCGAGCAGGTCTTAATGAAAAACTGTTTTTT
V: TRBV5-8; length: 16; size: NA; J: TRBJ2-3; D: TRBD1; CDR3: CASSLGDRGGTDTQYF; DNA: TGTGCCAGCAGCTTGGGAGACAGGGGGGGCACAGATACGCAGTATTTT